The 3 T cell receptor beta chains reported below all come from one sample, sequenced in a study of T cell responses to AZD1222 COVID-19 vaccine. Assay used: immunoSEQ multiplex PCR; TCRdb lists only in-frame clones, some missing. This table has some 150,000 clones, roughly 90% appearing once. The sample consisted of peripheral blood, taken 28 days after the second AZD1222 dose. Every receptor here comes from an adult who received the AZD1222 COVID-19 vaccine.

The chain links TRBV30 to TRBJ2-5; D perhaps matches TRBD2 (5 bases). V lost 2 bases and J lost 0, with 13 bases in between. In germline, CDR1 is GTSNPN, CDR2 SVGIG (reference sequence). The CDR3 is made up of 15 amino acids. The CDR3 DNA sequence: TGTGCCTGGAGTTTCCGGACTGGGAACCAAGAGACCCAGTACTTC. It is translated as CAWSFRTGNQETQYF. Supplemented by reference TRBV30 and TRBJ2-5, the full variable domain reads SQTIHQWPATLVQPVGSPLSLECTVEGTSNPNLYWYRQAAGRGLQLLFYSVGIGQISSEVPQNLSASRPQDRQFILSSKKLLLSDSGFYLCAWSFRTGNQETQYFGPGTRLLVL.

The chain uses TRBV18 and TRBJ1-3, with a possible D match to TRBD1 (5 bases). The germline V gene has CDR1 KGHSH and CDR2 LQKENI. This CDR3 spans 16 amino acids. Trimming shortened V by 1 base and J by 0 bases, and 10 bases separated the two germline ends. The CDR3 coding sequence is TGTGCCAGCTCACCACTTACAGGCCTCTCTGGAAACACCATATATTTT. Encoded protein: CASSPLTGLSGNTIYF.

The V call is TRBV6-5, the J call TRBJ2-1; the match to TRBD2 covers 10 bases. J gave up 5 bases and V 6 bases, and 4 bases lay outside the gene matches. CDR3 length equals 14 residues. From germline, CDR1 is MNHEY and CDR2 SVGAGI. CDR3 region: CASSPGLANNEQFF. The CDR3 coding sequence is TGTGCCAGCAGCCCGGGACTAGCGAACAATGAGCAGTTCTTC.